This T cell receptor (beta chain) was identified in a study of blood T cell repertoires in COVID-19. Study information: Spain, Italy and the United States supplied samples that represented acute and convalescent COVID-19.

V was clipped by 2 bases and J by 2 bases, with 14 bases between them. Germline V gives CDR1 MNHEY, CDR2 SVGEGT. The CDR3 is 16 amino acids. Method: immunoSEQ multiplex PCR; TCRdb's copy keeps in-frame clones and lacks some. The sample shows over 120,000 clones, around 82% of them seen only once. The chain is built from TRBV6-2 or TRBV6-3 and TRBJ2-3; weak D call: TRBD1 (6 bases). What was sequenced was peripheral blood. The sequence was collected from a woman aged 55 to 70 with acute or convalescent COVID-19. The CDR3 bases are TGTGCCAGCAGTTACGACCGGGACACCTACACAGATACGCAGTATTTT. It translates to CASSYDRDTYTDTQYF.